The 2 T cell receptor beta chains presented below share a single source sample, sequenced in a study of control samples from healthy donors and cancer patients. Libraries were prepared by immunoSEQ multiplex PCR; TCRdb keeps only in-frame clonotypes and omits some of them. The repertoire holds approximately 41,000 clones, with less than 95% as singletons. The material sequenced was blood. The receptors shown here come from a man aged 60 to 69 in good health.

The V and J genes are TRBV11-2 and TRBJ1-2; possibly TRBD1 for D (5 bases). Trimming stripped 1 base from V and 0 bases from J, with 9 bases between. This CDR3 has 15 residues. Germline V gene lookup returns CDR1 SGHAT and CDR2 FQNNGV. CDR3 region: CASSLGGETNYGYTF. In DNA form, the CDR3 reads TGTGCCAGCAGCTTAGGGGGGGAAACTAACTATGGCTACACCTTC.

The rearrangement joins TRBV6-4 to TRBJ2-5, with 13 bases aligning to TRBD2. In germline, CDR1 is MRHNA, CDR2 SNTAGT. This CDR3 contains 18 residues. J gave up 5 bases and V 2 bases, and 11 bases lay outside the gene matches. The CDR3 reads CASSDPRTSGSDAETQYF. The CDR3 nucleotides read TGTGCCAGCAGTGACCCTAGGACTAGCGGGAGTGATGCGGAGACCCAGTACTTC.